Detailed here is one T cell receptor (beta chain). Its target antigen remains unknown. The sample holds no much larger clone one base away, and base qualities are not on file. The data stem from a study of identical twins (dated by TCRdb to about 2016). For the wider study: TCR alpha and beta repertoires from monozygotic twins, unrelated adults of various ages and cord blood were deep-sequenced to test whether fetal clonotypes persist. To rule out contamination, replicate twin experiments were performed at different times with different library preparation protocols. Beyond this particular receptor, the publication reports: Because the same donors could not be followed over many years, the conclusions relied on cross-sectional statistical analysis. Out-of-frame TCR alpha sequences shared between twins showed an excess of low generation-probability sequences compared with coincidental sharing between unrelated individuals. Abundant cord blood beta clonotypes carried fewer insertions; young adult naive repertoires showed a weaker similar trend, while memory repertoires showed none. Recombination models systematically underestimated out-of-frame TCR alpha sharing in monozygotic twins but agreed with sharing between unrelated individuals. Invariant T cells such as MAIT and iNKT could partly confound zero-insertion analyses, though diverse VJ usage argued against this for most clonotypes. Excess twin sharing in beta out-of-frame sequences was weaker because fewer shared sequences lowered the signal-to-noise ratio.

V is pruned by 1 base and J by 5 bases, leaving 4 bases of the junction without a gene match. The CDR3 spans 14 residues, from the cysteine through the phenylalanine. Only the CDR3 DNA stays, 42 bases, in frame from base 1. From a lookup of the germline V gene (reference sequence), CDR1 and CDR2 are DFQATT and SNEGSKA. The library was built by means of 5' RACE. Sequencing was performed on an Illumina HiSeq 2000. A universal primer binding site was added through template switching, and the final cDNA carried a unique molecular identifier so that TCR cDNA molecules could be counted accurately. Specific primers in the conserved constant-segment region were used to synthesize first-strand cDNA for TCR alpha and beta chains. To control for contamination, every cDNA library carried two barcodes: a SMART-Mk sample barcode plus Illumina barcodes. TruSeq adapter sequences and Illumina sample barcodes were added in two successive PCR steps. TCR alpha and beta cDNA libraries were sequenced on the Illumina HiSeq platform with custom primers. In the authors' own workflow: MiGEC was used to process raw reads and extract unique molecular identifiers, and MiXCR was used to find CDR3 positions. Recombination models were inferred per individual with the repgenHMM and IGoR tools using an EM algorithm. The analysis of shared clonotypes was done with the tcR package in R, with sharing normalized by the product of cloneset sizes. To study raw recombination free of thymic and clonal selection effects, out-of-frame nonproductive sequences were analyzed. Using fastp at Q25 and MiXCR, TCRdb reprocessed the public reads and kept productive beta chains. Rows with one shared CDR3 protein collapse into an entry with the most common genes and DNA. TCRdb's processing, not the authors' own work, is the source of the V and J calls. The sample data list under 250,000 distinct CDR3 sequences, and more than 9.5% of these were observed just once. The top ten constitute about 4.1% of the sample.

Every donor was a healthy Caucasian. Three pairs of female monozygotic twins, all aged roughly 18 to 29 years, were included in the twin cohort. Miltenyi CD45RO+ enrichment and human naive T-cell isolation kits were used to isolate memory (CD45RO+) and naive T cells from PBMC. The data also belong to a second study, concerning yellow fever vaccine responses in identical twins. Taken from the second paper: According to the authors, the vaccine-induced T cell response in identical twins seemed to be partly convergent and partly specific to each individual. In identical twins, the study followed T cell clones that responded to the vaccine with precision.

The rearrangement joined TRBV20-1 to TRBJ2-5, and 10 junctional nucleotides match TRBD2. This sequence originates from a woman under 30 in good health. Source material: memory (CD45RO+) T cells sorted from blood. Reading the label with the study, this specimen's cell subset or site is: CD45RO+ enriched T cells. The CDR3 loop reads CSARVSGGGETQYF. The sequence in DNA is TGCAGTGCTAGAGTCAGCGGGGGGGGTGAGACCCAGTACTTC.